Each of the 7 T cell receptor beta chains below was sequenced from the same sample in a study of T-cell memory formation after mild COVID-19. Using its own MiXCR run on the 5' RACE reads, TCRdb lists one record per CDR3 protein. In the table there are a few hundred thousand distinct CDR3 sequences, 15% to 20% of which are singletons. The sample comprised PBMCs or a T cell subset sorted from them (not recorded which). Receptor source: a man younger than 35 who had mild COVID-19 (a few samples of this study predate the infection). Cell type and time point are not known.

The table lists this clonotype with a few counts. The chain combines TRBV20-1 with TRBJ1-2, with D uncertain. Trimming cost V 3 bases and J 2 bases, with 4 bases left between them. The CDR3 runs 11 residues. The germline CDR1 and CDR2 sequences are DFQATT and SNEGSKA (reference sequence). CDR3 sequence (DNA): TGCAGTGCTAGGGAGAACTATGGCTACACCTTC. Residues: CSARENYGYTF.

This clonotype was counted only a few times. V usage is TRBV3-1 and J usage is TRBJ1-1; tentative D call: TRBD1 (6 bases). Trimming took off 1 base at V and 8 bases at J, with 11 bases between the two ends. Germline CDR1 and CDR2: LGHDT and YNNKEL (reference sequence). The CDR3 sequence is 13 residues long. The CDR3 loop reads CASSQGTAGEAFF. The CDR3 DNA sequence: TGTGCCAGCAGCCAAGGGACAGCGGGAGAAGCTTTCTTT.

The chain links TRBV7-2 to TRBJ1-4; perhaps TRBD1 as D (5 bases). The CDR3 extends over 18 amino acids. V dropped 2 bases and J dropped 2 bases, with 18 bases sitting between them. CDR1 and CDR2 from the germline V gene are SGHTA and FQGNSA. For the CDR3, the DNA is TGTGCCAGCAGCTTACGGCCAGGGATGGGGGTTACTAATGAAAAACTGTTTTTT. Amino acid sequence: CASSLRPGMGVTNEKLFF. The full variable domain, with the rest looked up from reference TRBV7-2 and TRBJ1-4, is GAGVSQSPSNKVTEKGKDVELRCDPISGHTALYWYRQSLGQGLEFLIYFQGNSAPDKSGLPSDRFSAERTGGSVSTLTIQRTQQEDSAVYLCASSLRPGMGVTNEKLFFGSGTQLSVL.

This chain joins TRBV4-3 and TRBJ2-3, with 11 positions matching TRBD1. The CDR3 runs to 13 residues. Germline CDR1 and CDR2: LGHNA and YSLEER. Trimming took 8 bases from V and 5 from J; bases not matched to a gene: 3. The CDR3 bases are TGCGCCAGCGGGGACAGGGGGGGAGATACGCAGTATTTT. Translated: CASGDRGGDTQYF.

This clonotype has only a few counts. This chain uses TRBV29-1 with TRBJ2-2; no firm D call. Trimming removed 6 bases from V and 3 bases from J, with 8 bases in between. CDR1 SQVTM and CDR2 ANQGSEA come from the germline V gene. The CDR3 runs to 12 residues. In DNA, the CDR3 is TGCAGCGTCGGCTCTTACACCGGGGAGCTGTTTTTT. It encodes CSVGSYTGELFF.

The V gene is TRBV6-6, the J gene TRBJ1-1; perhaps TRBD1 as D (5 bases). Germline values: CDR1 MNHNY, CDR2 SVGAGI (reference sequence). This CDR3 contains 11 residues. Trimming cost V 8 bases and J 6 bases, with 10 bases left between them. CDR3 coding DNA: TGTGCCAGCCAGGGCGTGGCTGAAGCTTTCTTT. It is translated as CASQGVAEAFF.

This clonotype has just a few counts. This sequence joins TRBV13 and TRBJ2-3; 8 nucleotides align to TRBD2. The CDR3 has 14 residues. Germline assignment: CDR1 PRHDT and CDR2 FYEKMQ (reference sequence). With V trimmed by 5 bases and J by 4 bases, 5 bases remained unmatched. Written as DNA, the CDR3 is TGTGCCAGCAGCATTAGCGGGGTCCCAGATACGCAGTATTTT. This sequence encodes CASSISGVPDTQYF.